A selection of T cell receptor beta chains follows, all from one sample in a study of blood T cell repertoires in COVID-19. The protocol was immunoSEQ multiplex PCR, while the TCRdb copy is restricted to in-frame clones and leaves out a portion. Counted here are around 250,000 clones, about nine tenths occurring once; the ten biggest clones make up roughly a sixth. Sequencing was performed on PBMCs or T cells enriched from blood (not recorded which). Receptor source: a man aged 18 to 35 who had recovered from COVID-19. Each CDR3 is given with its conserved first and last residue. A D gene is named only where the DNA matches it firmly. Clone size appears in some rows only: once, few, many, or a class for an expanded clone.

clone_size	j_call	d_call	v_call	cdr3_aa	cdr3_nt
once	TRBJ2-1	NA	TRBV2	CASSVSSGPHNEQFF	TGTGCCAGCAGTGTTTCCAGCGGGCCCCACAATGAGCAGTTCTTC
NA	TRBJ2-5	NA	TRBV7-2	CASSLVRETQYF	TGTGCCAGCAGCTTAGTTCGGGAGACCCAGTACTTC
NA	TRBJ2-7	TRBD2	TRBV6-5	CALRPSGNYEQYF	TGTGCCCTGCGGCCTAGCGGAAACTACGAGCAGTACTTC
NA	TRBJ2-2	NA	TRBV7-8	CASSDHKSGHRANTGELFF	TGTGCCAGCAGCGACCACAAATCGGGACACAGGGCGAACACCGGGGAGCTGTTTTTT
NA	TRBJ1-2	NA	TRBV11-2	CASSLTVNYGYTF	TGTGCCAGCAGCTTGACTGTAAACTATGGCTACACCTTC
once	TRBJ2-5	NA	TRBV20-1	CSAQNPGTQYF	TGCAGTGCCCAGAACCCGGGGACCCAGTACTTC
NA	TRBJ2-1	TRBD2	TRBV9	CASSVGASGYNEQFF	TGTGCCAGCAGCGTAGGCGCTAGCGGTTACAATGAGCAGTTCTTC
NA	TRBJ1-2	NA	TRBV30	CAWSAGGSLYGYTF	TGTGCCTGGAGTGCTGGGGGCTCCCTCTATGGCTACACCTTC
NA	TRBJ2-3	NA	TRBV7-2	CASSFRPRGTDTQYF	TGTGCCAGCAGCTTTCGTCCGCGGGGAACAGATACGCAGTATTTT
NA	TRBJ2-7	TRBD1	TRBV18	CASSPRDSSYEQYF	TGTGCCAGCTCACCCAGGGACAGCTCCTACGAGCAGTACTTC
NA	TRBJ2-7	TRBD1	TRBV6-5	CASSYSGARGHYEQYF	TGTGCCAGCAGTTACTCGGGGGCCAGGGGGCATTACGAGCAGTACTTC
NA	TRBJ1-5	NA	TRBV18	CASSQGVNQPQHF	TGTGCCAGCTCACAGGGAGTTAATCAGCCCCAGCATTTT
NA	TRBJ1-2	TRBD1	TRBV10-3	CAISPGQGVFNYGYTF	TGTGCCATCAGTCCAGGACAGGGAGTATTTAACTATGGCTACACCTTC
NA	TRBJ2-7	TRBD2	TRBV6-5	CASSYSAGGSTYEQYF	TGTGCCAGCAGTTACTCGGCGGGGGGCTCTACCTACGAGCAGTACTTC
NA	TRBJ2-1	NA	TRBV5-1	CASSLASAGSYNEQFF	TGCGCCAGCAGCTTGGCCTCGGCAGGCTCCTACAATGAGCAGTTCTTC
NA	TRBJ2-3	NA	TRBV11-3	CASSLYQTDTQYF	TGTGCCAGCAGCTTATACCAGACAGATACGCAGTATTTT
NA	TRBJ1-6	TRBD1	TRBV5-6	CASSLEQGRMDSPLHF	TGTGCCAGCAGCTTGGAACAGGGGAGAATGGATTCACCCCTCCACTTT
NA	TRBJ2-7	NA	TRBV5-4	CASSRDTEQYF	TGTGCCAGCAGCCGGGACACCGAGCAGTACTTC
NA	TRBJ2-3	TRBD1	TRBV5-4	CASSRDRGSTDTQYF	TGTGCCAGCAGCCGAGACAGGGGAAGTACAGATACGCAGTATTTT
NA	TRBJ2-5	TRBD2	TRBV7-2	CASSPTSGQETQYF	TGTGCCAGCAGTCCTACTAGCGGACAAGAGACCCAGTACTTC
NA	TRBJ2-7	TRBD1	TRBV18	CASSPRDRGVEQYF	TGTGCCAGCTCACCCCGGGACAGGGGGGTCGAGCAGTACTTC
NA	TRBJ2-7	NA	TRBV30	CAWSPGDLLYEQYF	TGTGCCTGGAGCCCGGGGGACTTACTCTACGAGCAGTACTTC
NA	TRBJ1-1	TRBD1	TRBV7-9	CASSFNPTGLSEAFF	TGTGCCAGCAGCTTTAACCCGACAGGGTTATCTGAAGCTTTCTTT
once	TRBJ1-1	NA	TRBV3-1/TRBV3-2	CASSQVLVNTEAFF	TGTGCCAGCAGCCAAGTACTGGTGAACACTGAAGCTTTCTTT
NA	TRBJ1-2	TRBD1	TRBV18	CASSRPGDRGRGGYTF	TGTGCCAGCTCACGTCCCGGGGACAGGGGGCGAGGAGGCTACACCTTC
NA	TRBJ1-2	NA	TRBV9	CASSTGTPGLQGGYTF	TGTGCCAGCAGCACAGGGACACCGGGTCTTCAAGGTGGCTACACCTTC
NA	TRBJ2-1	NA	TRBV7-9	CASSPRGDKYNEQFF	TGTGCCAGCAGCCCCCGGGGGGACAAATACAATGAGCAGTTCTTC
NA	TRBJ2-1	TRBD2	TRBV5-1	CASRNGGAHNEQFF	TGCGCCAGTCGGAACGGGGGGGCCCACAATGAGCAGTTCTTC
NA	TRBJ2-7	NA	TRBV18	CASSPKGQGAYEQYF	TGTGCCAGCTCACCGAAAGGACAAGGGGCCTACGAGCAGTACTTC
NA	TRBJ1-1	NA	TRBV19	CASSISNTEAFF	TGTGCCAGTAGTATAAGCAACACTGAAGCTTTCTTT
NA	TRBJ1-2	TRBD1	TRBV5-1	CASSLDPGQGAGNYGYTF	TGCGCCAGCAGCTTGGACCCGGGACAGGGGGCCGGGAACTATGGCTACACCTTC
NA	TRBJ2-3	TRBD2	TRBV3-1/TRBV3-2	CASRQSGGAGNTQYF	TGTGCCAGCAGACAAAGCGGGGGGGCCGGGAATACGCAGTATTTT
NA	TRBJ1-2	TRBD1	TRBV6-5	CASSTSTGGPYGYTF	TGTGCCAGCAGTACCTCGACAGGGGGCCCCTATGGCTACACCTTC
NA	TRBJ1-1	TRBD1	TRBV3-1/TRBV3-2	CASSQEVTGGSEAFF	TGTGCCAGCAGCCAAGAAGTTACAGGGGGCTCTGAAGCTTTCTTT
NA	TRBJ1-3	NA	TRBV30	CAWTPGSGNTIYF	TGTGCCTGGACCCCCGGCTCTGGAAACACCATATATTTT
NA	TRBJ2-4	NA	TRBV11-1	CASSLVGGAKNIQYF	TGTGCCAGCAGCTTAGTCGGGGGAGCCAAAAACATTCAGTACTTC
NA	TRBJ2-5	TRBD2	TRBV14	CASSQEEGLAGGKTQYF	TGTGCCAGCAGCCAAGAGGAGGGACTAGCGGGAGGAAAGACCCAGTACTTC
NA	TRBJ1-1	TRBD1	TRBV7-9	CASSLSGQAYTEAFF	TGTGCCAGCAGCTTGTCTGGACAGGCGTACACTGAAGCTTTCTTT
NA	TRBJ2-3	NA	TRBV27	CASSLMTGASTDTQYF	TGTGCCAGCAGTTTAATGACGGGAGCCAGCACAGATACGCAGTATTTT
NA	TRBJ1-2	NA	TRBV18	CASSPNSYGYTF	TGTGCCAGCTCACCTAACAGTTATGGCTACACCTTC
NA	TRBJ1-5	NA	TRBV28	CASMWGQLNQPQHF	TGTGCCAGCATGTGGGGCCAGTTGAATCAGCCCCAGCATTTT
NA	TRBJ1-1	NA	TRBV7-9	CASSYETGWGTEAFF	TGTGCCAGCAGCTACGAGACAGGTTGGGGAACTGAAGCTTTCTTT
NA	TRBJ2-4	NA	TRBV11-3	CASSAGQRERKNIQYF	TGTGCCAGCAGCGCGGGGCAGAGGGAGCGGAAAAACATTCAGTACTTC
NA	TRBJ2-1	NA	TRBV6-5	CASSYSGLYNEQFF	TGTGCCAGCAGTTACTCGGGACTTTACAATGAGCAGTTCTTC
NA	TRBJ1-1	TRBD1	TRBV7-9	CASSLGQGRVAFF	TGTGCCAGCAGCTTGGGACAGGGAAGAGTAGCTTTCTTT
NA	TRBJ2-2	NA	TRBV12-5	CASGLTTYTGELFF	TGTGCTAGTGGTTTGACTACTTACACCGGGGAGCTGTTTTTT
NA	TRBJ2-5	NA	TRBV24-1	CATSDPPEETQYF	TGTGCCACCAGTGATCCCCCTGAGGAGACCCAGTACTTC
few	TRBJ2-7	TRBD1	TRBV28	CASSRTGYSSYEQYF	TGTGCCAGCAGCCGGACAGGGTACAGCTCCTACGAGCAGTACTTC
NA	TRBJ1-1	TRBD1	TRBV29-1	CSVTTGSTEAFF	TGCAGCGTGACGACAGGGAGCACTGAAGCTTTCTTT
NA	TRBJ1-2	TRBD1	TRBV5-6	CASSNRDRGFYGYTF	TGTGCCAGCAGCAACCGGGACAGGGGGTTCTATGGCTACACCTTC
NA	TRBJ1-3	NA	TRBV6-1	CASSEALSGSGNTIYF	TGTGCCAGCAGTGAAGCGCTTTCGGGCTCTGGAAACACCATATATTTT